The present T cell receptor beta chain was sequenced within a study of T-cell memory formation after mild COVID-19. In the study overall: Largely donor-specific TCR clusters were found. Whole-study results and caveats: Shrinking CD4+ clones were chiefly CM and EM; CD8+ ones were chiefly EMRA.

There are a few counts of this clonotype. No antigen is known for it. Germline CDR1 and CDR2: ENHRY and SYGVKD. V dropped 0 bases and J dropped 6 bases, with 4 bases sitting between them. CDR3 length equals 12 residues. TCRdb re-analysed the 5' RACE reads in MiXCR, keeping a single row per CDR3 protein. The repertoire holds hundreds of thousands of distinct CDR3 sequences, with around a sixth as singletons. This chain uses TRBV10-3 with TRBJ2-3; D is undetermined. Source material: PBMCs or a T cell subset sorted from them (not recorded which). This sequence originates from a man between 18 and 29 years old who had mild COVID-19 (a few samples of this study predate the infection). Cell type and time point are not known. CDR3 DNA: TGTGCCATCAGTGAGTCGAGGGATACGCAGTATTTT. Protein sequence: CAISESRDTQYF.